A single sample is the source of the 9 T cell receptor beta chains below, sequenced in a study of T cells in Graves' hyperthyroidism and ophthalmopathy. Researchers took RNA transcripts and amplified the TCR beta CDR3 regions from them. Primed by the HTBI set, a first-round RT-PCR was run on the TCR CDR3. TCRdb re-analysed the multiplex PCR reads in MiXCR, keeping a single row per CDR3 protein. The table records 340,000 or so distinct CDR3 sequences, 18% of them present only once. The sequenced sample consisted of blood. These receptors came from a woman in her forties or fifties with Graves' hyperthyroidism.

This clonotype was detected ten times or more. CDR3 sequence: CSAHSTTSSYNEQFF. The CDR3 DNA follows: TGCAGTGCCCACTCTACTACGAGCTCCTACAATGAGCAGTTCTTC. V and J are TRBV20-1 and TRBJ2-1; the D is unclear. CDR1 and CDR2 from the germline V gene are DFQATT and SNEGSKA (reference sequence). This CDR3 spans 15 amino acids. V lost 6 bases, J lost 0 bases, and 15 bases lay in between.

The sample holds a few counts of this clonotype. V gene TRBV6-1 combines with J gene TRBJ2-5; a possible D gene is TRBD2 (5 bases). V was clipped by 7 bases and J by 5 bases, with 14 bases between them. The CDR3 runs 13 residues. CDR1 is MNHNS, CDR2 SASEGT, per germline. Here the CDR3 reads CASKRDKGETQYF. As DNA, the CDR3 is TGTGCCAGCAAACGGGATAAAGGGGAGACCCAGTACTTC.

This chain connects TRBV6-5 to TRBJ1-2; weak D call: TRBD1 (6 bases). Germline loops: CDR1 MNHEY, CDR2 SVGAGI. The CDR3 runs to 15 residues. Trimming removed 3 bases from V and 4 bases from J, with 15 bases in between. The CDR3 region is CASSYTGSGSYGYTF. The CDR3 DNA reads TGTGCCAGCAGTTATACAGGGAGTGGGTCCTATGGCTACACCTTC.

This clonotype was recorded many times. V and J are TRBV10-3 and TRBJ2-1; 11 bases are shared with TRBD2. The CDR3 length is 15 residues. V lost 7 bases, J lost 3 bases, and 5 bases stayed unmatched. Germline V gene data show CDR1 as ENHRY and CDR2 as SYGVKD. CDR3 sequence: CAIKLTSGSYNEQFF. CDR3 bases: TGTGCCATCAAACTAACTAGCGGGAGCTACAATGAGCAGTTCTTC.

The V gene is TRBV11-3, the J gene TRBJ2-1, with TRBD2 identical over 12 bases. The CDR3 runs to 17 residues. V trimming: 3 bases; J trimming: 5 bases; junction bases outside the gene matches: 8. CDR1 and CDR2 from the germline V gene are SGHNT and YENEEA. The CDR3 nucleotides read TGTGCCAGCAGCTTCGTCGGACTAGCGGGGTTTAACAATGAGCAGTTCTTC. Its protein product is CASSFVGLAGFNNEQFF.

The CDR3 protein is CASSYGRSNTEAFF. In DNA, the CDR3 is TGTGCCAGCAGTTACGGACGGTCTAACACTGAAGCTTTCTTT. The genes are TRBV2 and TRBJ1-1; D unclear. Trimming shortened V by 5 bases and J by 2 bases, and 12 bases separated the two germline ends. CDR1 and CDR2 (germline): SNHLY, FYNNEI. The CDR3 runs to 14 residues.

This clonotype was observed at least ten times. V gene TRBV10-3 combines with J gene TRBJ1-5, with unresolved D. This CDR3 region has 14 residues. Trimming removed 4 bases from V and 3 bases from J, with 10 bases in between. Germline lookup yields CDR1 ENHRY and CDR2 SYGVKD. The DNA for the CDR3 is TGTGCCATCAGTGGCGGACCGAACAATCAGCCCCAGCATTTT. Residues: CAISGGPNNQPQHF.

Many counts were recorded for this clonotype. The J gene is TRBJ1-2, the V gene TRBV3-1; D is unclear. This CDR3 comprises 15 residues. V was shortened by 0 bases and J by 1 base, with 9 bases between the two germline ends. Germline V gene data show CDR1 as LGHDT and CDR2 as YNNKEL (reference sequence). CDR3 bases: TGTGCCAGCAGCCAAGAGTCGGGATTTAACTATGGCTACACCTTC. Protein product: CASSQESGFNYGYTF.

This clonotype was seen many times. This chain uses TRBV29-1 with TRBJ2-3; D ambiguous. The CDR3 sequence is 12 residues long. Germline CDR1 is SQVTM and CDR2 is ANQGSEA. Trimming shortened V by 2 bases and J by 4 bases, and 7 bases separated the two germline ends. The CDR3 coding sequence is TGCAGCGTTGAACGGGCCGCAGATACGCAGTATTTT. Its translation: CSVERAADTQYF.